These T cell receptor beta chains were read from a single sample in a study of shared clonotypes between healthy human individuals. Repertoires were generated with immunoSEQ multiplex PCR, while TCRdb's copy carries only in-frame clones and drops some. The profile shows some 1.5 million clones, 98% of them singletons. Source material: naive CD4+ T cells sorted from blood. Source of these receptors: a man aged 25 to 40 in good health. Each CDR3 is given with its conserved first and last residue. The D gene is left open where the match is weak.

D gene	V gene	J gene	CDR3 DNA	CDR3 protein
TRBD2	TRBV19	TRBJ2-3	TGTGCCAGTAGTATAGTCTCTAGCGGGAGTATGGGTCCTACGCAGTATTTT	CASSIVSSGSMGPTQYF
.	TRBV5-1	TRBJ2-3	TGCGCCAGCAGCTTGGATGTAGCGGCAGATACGCAGTATTTT	CASSLDVAADTQYF
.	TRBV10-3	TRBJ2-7	TGTGCCATCAGTGAGTCCCTCTACGAGCAGTACTTC	CAISESLYEQYF
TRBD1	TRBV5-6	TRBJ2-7	TGTGCCAGCAGCTGGGGGACAGGACCATACTACGAGCAGTACTTC	CASSWGTGPYYEQYF
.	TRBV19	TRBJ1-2	TGTGCCAGTAGGTCCAACCCTGGTGACGGCTACACCTTC	CASRSNPGDGYTF
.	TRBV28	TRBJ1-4	TGTGCCAGCAGTTTAAGCGGGGCGGGGGAAAAACTGTTTTTT	CASSLSGAGEKLFF
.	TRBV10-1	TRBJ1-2	TGCGCCAGCGGGGTGGACTCTGGGGGCTATGGCTACACCTTC	CASGVDSGGYGYTF
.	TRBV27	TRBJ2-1	TGTGCCAGCCTCCCCCGGGCTCTCAGCGGTGAGCAGTTCTTC	CASLPRALSGEQFF
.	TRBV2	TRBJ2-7	TGTGCCAGCAGTGAAGCAGTAGTTGGATTATTCGCCTACGAGCAGTACTTC	CASSEAVVGLFAYEQYF
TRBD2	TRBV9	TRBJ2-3	TGTGCCAGCAGCGCGATCTCAGCGGGAGGGCACGGCACAGATACGCAGTATTTT	CASSAISAGGHGTDTQYF
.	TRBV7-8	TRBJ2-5	TGTGCCAGCAGCTTCAGTGAGGGGGGGGTGGCCCAGTACTTC	CASSFSEGGVAQYF
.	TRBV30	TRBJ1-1	TGTGCCTGGAGTCCACCCAGCACTGAAGCTTTCTTT	CAWSPPSTEAFF
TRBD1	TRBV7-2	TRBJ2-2	TGTGCCAGCAGCTCCGGGACAGGCTTCGGGGAGCTGTTTTTT	CASSSGTGFGELFF
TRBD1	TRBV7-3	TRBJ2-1	TGTGCCAGCAGTCCGGGACAGGGTGGTGAGCAGTTCTTC	CASSPGQGGEQFF
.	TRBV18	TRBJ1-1	TGTGCCAGCTCGGGAGAGGGGCTGAACACTGAAGCTTTCTTT	CASSGEGLNTEAFF
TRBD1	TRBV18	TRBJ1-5	TGTGCCAGCTCACCACAACCCGGGACAGGGAGCAATCAGCCCCAGCATTTT	CASSPQPGTGSNQPQHF
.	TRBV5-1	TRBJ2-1	TGCGCCAGCAGCTTGGACACCACTGAGACGGAGCAGTTCTTC	CASSLDTTETEQFF
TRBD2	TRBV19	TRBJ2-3	TGTGCCACCTCCCTAGCGGGAGGGCGGGATACGCAGTATTTT	CATSLAGGRDTQYF
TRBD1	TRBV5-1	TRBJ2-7	TGCGCCAGCCAAGGGGCGGGACAGGGCTCCTACGAGCAGTACTTC	CASQGAGQGSYEQYF
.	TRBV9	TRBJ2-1	TGTGCCAGCAGCCCCAGGGGAGCTCCCTCCTACAATGAGCAGTTCTTC	CASSPRGAPSYNEQFF
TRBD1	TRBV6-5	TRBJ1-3	TGTGCCAGCAGCCGCGGGACAGGGAGCGGAAACACCATATATTTT	CASSRGTGSGNTIYF
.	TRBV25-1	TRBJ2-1	TGTGCCAGCAGTGAGCGCCGAGGGAATGAGCAGTTCTTC	CASSERRGNEQFF
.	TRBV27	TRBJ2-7	TGTGCCAGCAGTTTCCTACTTCTCGGACAAGCCTACGAGCAGTACTTC	CASSFLLLGQAYEQYF